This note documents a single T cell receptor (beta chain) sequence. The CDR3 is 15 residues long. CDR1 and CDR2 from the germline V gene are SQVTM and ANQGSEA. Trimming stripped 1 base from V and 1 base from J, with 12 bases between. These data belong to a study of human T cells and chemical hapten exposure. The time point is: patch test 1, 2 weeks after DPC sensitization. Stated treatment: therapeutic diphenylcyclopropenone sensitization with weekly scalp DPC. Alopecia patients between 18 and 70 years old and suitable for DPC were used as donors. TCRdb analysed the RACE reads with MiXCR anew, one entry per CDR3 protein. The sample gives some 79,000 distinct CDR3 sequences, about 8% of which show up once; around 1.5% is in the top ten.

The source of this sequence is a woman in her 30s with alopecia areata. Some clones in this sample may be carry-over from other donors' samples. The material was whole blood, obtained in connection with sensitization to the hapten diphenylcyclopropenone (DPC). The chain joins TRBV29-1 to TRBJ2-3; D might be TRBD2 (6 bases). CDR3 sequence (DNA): TGCAGCGTTGAAGGGTTGGGACTCGGCACAGATACGCAGTATTTT. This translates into CSVEGLGLGTDTQYF.